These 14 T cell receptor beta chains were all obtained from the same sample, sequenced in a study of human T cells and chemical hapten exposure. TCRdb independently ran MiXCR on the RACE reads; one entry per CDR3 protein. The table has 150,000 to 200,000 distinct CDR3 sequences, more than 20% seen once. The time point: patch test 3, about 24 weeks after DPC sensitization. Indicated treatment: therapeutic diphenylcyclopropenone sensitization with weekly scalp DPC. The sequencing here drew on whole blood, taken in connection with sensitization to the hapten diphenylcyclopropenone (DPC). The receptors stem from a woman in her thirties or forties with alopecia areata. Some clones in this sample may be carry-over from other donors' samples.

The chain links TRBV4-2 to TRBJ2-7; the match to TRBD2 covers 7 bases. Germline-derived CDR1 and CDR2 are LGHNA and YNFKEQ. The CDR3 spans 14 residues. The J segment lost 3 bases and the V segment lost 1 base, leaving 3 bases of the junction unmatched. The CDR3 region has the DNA TGTGCCAGCAGCCAAGGACTAGCTGTCTACGAGCAGTACTTC. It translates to CASSQGLAVYEQYF.

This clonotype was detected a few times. The CDR3 region is CASSATGEYNSPLHF. The CDR3 DNA sequence: TGTGCCAGCAGCGCGACAGGTGAATATAATTCACCCCTCCACTTT. The chain uses TRBV9 and TRBJ1-6; a weak D match, TRBD1 (6 bases). Germline CDR1 is SGDLS and CDR2 is YYNGEE. V lost 3 bases and J lost 4, with 11 bases in between. CDR3 length: 15 amino acids.

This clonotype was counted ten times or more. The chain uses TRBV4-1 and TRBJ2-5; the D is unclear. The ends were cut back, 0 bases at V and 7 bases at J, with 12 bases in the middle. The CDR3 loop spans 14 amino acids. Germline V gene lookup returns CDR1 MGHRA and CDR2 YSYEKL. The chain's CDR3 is CASSQEFTLGTQYF. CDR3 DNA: TGCGCCAGCAGCCAAGAATTTACCTTGGGGACCCAGTACTTC.

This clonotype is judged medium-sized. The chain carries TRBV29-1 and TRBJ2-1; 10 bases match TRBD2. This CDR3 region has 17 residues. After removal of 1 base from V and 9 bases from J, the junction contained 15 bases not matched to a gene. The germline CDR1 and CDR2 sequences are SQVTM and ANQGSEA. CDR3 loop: CSVEGTSGNPWIGEQFF. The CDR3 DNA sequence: TGCAGCGTTGAAGGAACTAGCGGGAATCCGTGGATCGGTGAGCAGTTCTTC.

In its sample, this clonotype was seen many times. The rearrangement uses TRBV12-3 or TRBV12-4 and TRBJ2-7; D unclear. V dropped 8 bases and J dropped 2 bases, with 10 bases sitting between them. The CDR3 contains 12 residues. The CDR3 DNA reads TGTGCCAGCTCACCTGGGCCCTACGAGCAGTACTTC. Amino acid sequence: CASSPGPYEQYF.

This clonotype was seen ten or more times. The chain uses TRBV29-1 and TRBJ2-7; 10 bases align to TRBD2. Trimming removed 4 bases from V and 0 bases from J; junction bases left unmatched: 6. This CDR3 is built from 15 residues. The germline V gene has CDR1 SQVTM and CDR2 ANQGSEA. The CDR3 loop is CSVARLAGGSYEQYF. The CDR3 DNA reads TGCAGCGTTGCCCGATTAGCGGGAGGCTCCTACGAGCAGTACTTC.

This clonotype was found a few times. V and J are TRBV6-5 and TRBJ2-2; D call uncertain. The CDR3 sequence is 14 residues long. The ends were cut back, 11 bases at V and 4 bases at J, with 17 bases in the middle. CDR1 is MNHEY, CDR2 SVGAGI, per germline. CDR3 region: CALRPSLTTGELFF. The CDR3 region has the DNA TGTGCCCTCCGACCTAGTTTAACCACCGGGGAGCTGTTTTTT.

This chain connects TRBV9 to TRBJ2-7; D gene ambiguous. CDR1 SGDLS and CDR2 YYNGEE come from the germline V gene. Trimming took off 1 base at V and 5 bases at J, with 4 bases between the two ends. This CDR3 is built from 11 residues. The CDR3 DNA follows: TGTGCCAGCAGCGTACCCCACGAGCAGTACTTC. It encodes CASSVPHEQYF.

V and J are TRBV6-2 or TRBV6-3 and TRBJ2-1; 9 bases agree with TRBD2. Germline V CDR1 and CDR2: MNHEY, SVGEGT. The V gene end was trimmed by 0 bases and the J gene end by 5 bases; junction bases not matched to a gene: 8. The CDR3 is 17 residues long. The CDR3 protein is CASSYSFGTSRDNEQFF. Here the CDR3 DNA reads TGTGCCAGCAGTTACTCGTTCGGGACTAGCAGAGACAATGAGCAGTTCTTC.

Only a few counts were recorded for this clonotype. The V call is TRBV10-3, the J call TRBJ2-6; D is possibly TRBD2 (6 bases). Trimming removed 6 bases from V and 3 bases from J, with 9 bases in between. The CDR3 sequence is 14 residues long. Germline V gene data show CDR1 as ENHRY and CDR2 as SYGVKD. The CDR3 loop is CAIRGGDGANVLTF. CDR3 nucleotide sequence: TGTGCCATCAGAGGAGGGGATGGGGCCAACGTCCTGACTTTC.

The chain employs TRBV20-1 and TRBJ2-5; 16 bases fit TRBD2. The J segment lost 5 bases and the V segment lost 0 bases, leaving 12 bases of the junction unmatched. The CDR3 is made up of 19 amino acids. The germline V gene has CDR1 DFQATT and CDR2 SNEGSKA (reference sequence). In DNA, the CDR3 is TGCAGTGCTAGAGATCTAGGGACTAGCGGGAGGGTGGGTTTTGAGACCCAGTACTTC. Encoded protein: CSARDLGTSGRVGFETQYF.

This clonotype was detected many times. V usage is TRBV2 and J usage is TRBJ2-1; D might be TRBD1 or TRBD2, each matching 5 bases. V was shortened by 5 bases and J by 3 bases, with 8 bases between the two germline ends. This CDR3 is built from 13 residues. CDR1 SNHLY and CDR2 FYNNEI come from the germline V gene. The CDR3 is CASSRDHYNEQFF. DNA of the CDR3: TGTGCCAGCAGTCGGGACCACTACAATGAGCAGTTCTTC.

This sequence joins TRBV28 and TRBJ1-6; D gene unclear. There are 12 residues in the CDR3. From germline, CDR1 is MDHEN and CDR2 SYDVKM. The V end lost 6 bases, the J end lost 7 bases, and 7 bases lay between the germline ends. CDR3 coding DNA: TGTGCCAGCAGCCCCCCAAATTCACCCCTCCACTTT. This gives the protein CASSPPNSPLHF.

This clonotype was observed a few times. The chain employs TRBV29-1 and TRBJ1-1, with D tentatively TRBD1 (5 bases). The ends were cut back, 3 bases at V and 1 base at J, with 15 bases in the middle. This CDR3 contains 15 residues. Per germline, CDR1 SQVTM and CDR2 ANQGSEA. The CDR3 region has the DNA TGCAGCGTTGAGGCCGGGACGGCGCGGAACACTGAAGCTTTCTTT. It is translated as CSVEAGTARNTEAFF.